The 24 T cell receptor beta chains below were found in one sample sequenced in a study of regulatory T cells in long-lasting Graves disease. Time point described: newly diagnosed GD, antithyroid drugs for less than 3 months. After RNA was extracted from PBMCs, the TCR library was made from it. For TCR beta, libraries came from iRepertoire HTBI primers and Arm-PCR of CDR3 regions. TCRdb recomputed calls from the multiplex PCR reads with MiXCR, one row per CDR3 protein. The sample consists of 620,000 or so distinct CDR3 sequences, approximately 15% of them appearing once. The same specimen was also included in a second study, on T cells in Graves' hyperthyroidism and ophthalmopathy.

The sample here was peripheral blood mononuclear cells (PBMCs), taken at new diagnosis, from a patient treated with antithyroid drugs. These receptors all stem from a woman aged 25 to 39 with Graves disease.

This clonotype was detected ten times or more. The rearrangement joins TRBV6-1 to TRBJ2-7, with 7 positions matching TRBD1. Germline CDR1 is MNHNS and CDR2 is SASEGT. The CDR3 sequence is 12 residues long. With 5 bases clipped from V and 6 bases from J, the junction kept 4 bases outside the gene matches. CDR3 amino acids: CASSRQGPEQYF. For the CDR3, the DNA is TGTGCCAGCAGTCGACAGGGTCCCGAGCAGTACTTC.

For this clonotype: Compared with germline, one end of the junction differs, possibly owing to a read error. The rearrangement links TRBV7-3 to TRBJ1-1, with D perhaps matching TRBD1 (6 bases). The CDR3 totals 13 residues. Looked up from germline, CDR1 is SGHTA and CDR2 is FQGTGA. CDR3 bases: TGTGCCAGCAGCTCCGTGGGGGACACTGGAGCTTTCTTT. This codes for CASSSVGDTGAFF. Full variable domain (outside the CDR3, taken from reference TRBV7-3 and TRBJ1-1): GAGVSQTPSNKVTEKGKYVELRCDPISGHTALYWYRQSLGQGPEFLIYFQGTGAADDSGLPNDRFFAVRPEGSVSTLKIQRTERGDSAVYLCASSSVGDTGAFFGQGTRLTVV.

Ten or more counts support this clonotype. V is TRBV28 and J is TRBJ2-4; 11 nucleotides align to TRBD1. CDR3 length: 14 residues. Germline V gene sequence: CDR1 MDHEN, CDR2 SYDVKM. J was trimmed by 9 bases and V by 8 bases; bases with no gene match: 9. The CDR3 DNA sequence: TGTGCCAGCGGCCTTTCTGGGACAGGGGGCATTCAGTACTTC. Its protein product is CASGLSGTGGIQYF.

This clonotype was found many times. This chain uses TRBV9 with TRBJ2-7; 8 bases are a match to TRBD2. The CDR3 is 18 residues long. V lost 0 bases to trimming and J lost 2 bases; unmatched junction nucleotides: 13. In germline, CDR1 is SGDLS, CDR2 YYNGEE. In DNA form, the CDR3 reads TGTGCCAGCAGCGTAGATATGGGGACTAGTTCAGCGACCTACGAGCAGTACTTC. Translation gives CASSVDMGTSSATYEQYF. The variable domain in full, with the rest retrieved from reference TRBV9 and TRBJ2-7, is DSGVTQTPKHLITATGQRVTLRCSPRSGDLSVYWYQQSLDQGLQFLIQYYNGEERAKGNILERFSAQQFPDLHSELNLSSLELGDSALYFCASSVDMGTSSATYEQYFGPGTRLTVT.

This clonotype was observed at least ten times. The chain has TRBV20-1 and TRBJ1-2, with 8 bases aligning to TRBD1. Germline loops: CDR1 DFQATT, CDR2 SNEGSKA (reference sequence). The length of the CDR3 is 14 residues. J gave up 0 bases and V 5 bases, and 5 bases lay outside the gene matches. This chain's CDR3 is CSAGQGAANYGYTF. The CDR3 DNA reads TGCAGTGCTGGGCAGGGGGCGGCTAACTATGGCTACACCTTC.

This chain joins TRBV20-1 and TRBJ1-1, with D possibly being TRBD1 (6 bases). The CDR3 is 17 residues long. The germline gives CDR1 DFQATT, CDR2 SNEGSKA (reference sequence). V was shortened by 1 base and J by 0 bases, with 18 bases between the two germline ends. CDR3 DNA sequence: TGCAGTGCTAGAGGATACGGCAGGGGACCGATGAACACTGAAGCTTTCTTT. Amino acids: CSARGYGRGPMNTEAFF.

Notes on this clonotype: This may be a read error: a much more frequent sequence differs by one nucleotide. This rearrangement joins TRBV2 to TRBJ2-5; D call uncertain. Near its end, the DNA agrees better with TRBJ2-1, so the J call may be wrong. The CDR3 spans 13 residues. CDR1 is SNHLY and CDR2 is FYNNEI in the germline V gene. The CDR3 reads CASSEVASNEQFF. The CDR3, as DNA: TGTGCCAGCAGTGAAGTTGCTTCCAATGAGCAGTTCTTC.

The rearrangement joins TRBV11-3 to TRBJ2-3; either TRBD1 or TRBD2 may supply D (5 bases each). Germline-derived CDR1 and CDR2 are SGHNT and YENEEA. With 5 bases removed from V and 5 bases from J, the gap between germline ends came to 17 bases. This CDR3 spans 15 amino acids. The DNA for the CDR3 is TGTGCCAGCAGCAGCCGGGACGCGCCCTTAGATACGCAGTATTTT. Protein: CASSSRDAPLDTQYF. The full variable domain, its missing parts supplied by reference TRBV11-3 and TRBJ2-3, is EAGVVQSPRYKIIEKKQPVAFWCNPISGHNTLYWYLQNLGQGPELLIRYENEEAVDDSQLPKDRFSAERLKGVDSTLKIQPAELGDSAVYLCASSSRDAPLDTQYFGPGTRLTVL.

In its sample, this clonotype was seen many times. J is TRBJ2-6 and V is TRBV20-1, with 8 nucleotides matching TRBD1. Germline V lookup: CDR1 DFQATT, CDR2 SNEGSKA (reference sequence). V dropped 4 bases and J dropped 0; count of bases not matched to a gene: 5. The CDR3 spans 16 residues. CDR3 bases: TGCAGTGCTACGGGACAGGCAATCTCTGGGGCCAACGTCCTGACTTTC. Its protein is CSATGQAISGANVLTF.

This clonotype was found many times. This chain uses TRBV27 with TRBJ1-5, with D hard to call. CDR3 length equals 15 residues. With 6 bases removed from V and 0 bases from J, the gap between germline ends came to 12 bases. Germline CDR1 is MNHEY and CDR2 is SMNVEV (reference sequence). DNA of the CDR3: TGTGCCAGCAGGTCTGCCGGGGATAGCAATCAGCCCCAGCATTTT. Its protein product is CASRSAGDSNQPQHF.

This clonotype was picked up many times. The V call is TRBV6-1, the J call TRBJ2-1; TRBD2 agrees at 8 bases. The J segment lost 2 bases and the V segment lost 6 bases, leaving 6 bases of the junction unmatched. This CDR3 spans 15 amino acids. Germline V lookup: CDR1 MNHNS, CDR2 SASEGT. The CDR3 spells CASRTGTRAYNEQFF. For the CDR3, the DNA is TGTGCCAGCAGAACCGGGACTAGGGCCTACAATGAGCAGTTCTTC.

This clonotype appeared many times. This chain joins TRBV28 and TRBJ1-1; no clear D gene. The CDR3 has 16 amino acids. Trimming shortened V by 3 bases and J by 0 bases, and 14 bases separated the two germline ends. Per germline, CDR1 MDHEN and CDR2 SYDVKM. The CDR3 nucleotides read TGTGCCAGCAGTTTTCCCGTCAACAGCGTGAACACTGAAGCTTTCTTT. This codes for CASSFPVNSVNTEAFF. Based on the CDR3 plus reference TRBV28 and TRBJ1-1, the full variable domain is DVKVTQSSRYLVKRTGEKVFLECVQDMDHENMFWYRQDPGLGLRLIYFSYDVKMKEKGDIPEGYSVSREKKERFSLILESASTNQTSMYLCASSFPVNSVNTEAFFGQGTRLTVV.

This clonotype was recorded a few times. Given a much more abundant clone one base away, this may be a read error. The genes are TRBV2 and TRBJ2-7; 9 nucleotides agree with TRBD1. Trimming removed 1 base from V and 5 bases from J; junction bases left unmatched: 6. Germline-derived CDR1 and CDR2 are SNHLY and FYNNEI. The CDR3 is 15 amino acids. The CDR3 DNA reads TGTGCCAGCAGTGAAGTCGGGACAGGGAAAAACGAGCAGTACTTC. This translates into CASSEVGTGKNEQYF.

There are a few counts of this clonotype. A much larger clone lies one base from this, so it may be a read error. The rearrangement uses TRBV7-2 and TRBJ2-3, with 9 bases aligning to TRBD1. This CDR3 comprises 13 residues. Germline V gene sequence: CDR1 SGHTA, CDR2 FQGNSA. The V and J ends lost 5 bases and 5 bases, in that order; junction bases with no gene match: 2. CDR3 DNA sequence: TGTGCCAGCAGCGGACAGGGGAAAGATACGCAGTATTTT. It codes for CASSGQGKDTQYF.

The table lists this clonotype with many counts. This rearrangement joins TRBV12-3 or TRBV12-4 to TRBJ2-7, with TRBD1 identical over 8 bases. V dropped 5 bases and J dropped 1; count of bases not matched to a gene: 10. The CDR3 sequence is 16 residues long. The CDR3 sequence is CASSGPGTGLSYEQYF. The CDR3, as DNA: TGTGCCAGCAGTGGACCCGGGACAGGATTGTCCTACGAGCAGTACTTC.

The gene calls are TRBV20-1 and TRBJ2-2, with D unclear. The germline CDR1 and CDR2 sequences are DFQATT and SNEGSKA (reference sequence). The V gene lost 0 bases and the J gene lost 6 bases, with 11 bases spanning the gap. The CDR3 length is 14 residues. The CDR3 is CSARDLETAGELFF. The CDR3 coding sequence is TGCAGTGCTAGAGATCTAGAGACGGCCGGGGAGCTGTTTTTT.

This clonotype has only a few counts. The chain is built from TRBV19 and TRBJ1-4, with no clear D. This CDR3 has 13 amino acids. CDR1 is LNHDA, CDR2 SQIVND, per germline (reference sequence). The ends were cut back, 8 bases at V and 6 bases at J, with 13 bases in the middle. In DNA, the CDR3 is TGTGCCAGTTTGGGAATTAGTGATGAAAAACTGTTTTTT. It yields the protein CASLGISDEKLFF.

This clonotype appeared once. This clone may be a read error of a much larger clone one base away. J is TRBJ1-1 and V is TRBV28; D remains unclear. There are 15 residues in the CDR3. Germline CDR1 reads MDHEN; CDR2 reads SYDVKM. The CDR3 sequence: CVSSLRAAFTLEAFF. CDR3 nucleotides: TGTGTCAGCAGTTTGCGGGCCGCCTTTACCCTTGAAGCTTTCTTT. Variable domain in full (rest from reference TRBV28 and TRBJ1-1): DVKVTQSSRYLVKRTGEKVFLECVQDMDHENMFWYRQDPGLGLRLIYFSYDVKMKEKGDIPEGYSVSREKKERFSLILESASTNQTSMYLCVSSLRAAFTLEAFFGQGTRLTVV.

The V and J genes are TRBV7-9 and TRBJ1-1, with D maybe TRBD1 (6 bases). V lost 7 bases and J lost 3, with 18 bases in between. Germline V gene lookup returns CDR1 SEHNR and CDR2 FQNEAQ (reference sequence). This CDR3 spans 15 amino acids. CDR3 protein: CASTGQLQGYTEAFF. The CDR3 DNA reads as TGTGCCAGCACAGGACAGCTCCAAGGGTACACTGAAGCTTTCTTT.

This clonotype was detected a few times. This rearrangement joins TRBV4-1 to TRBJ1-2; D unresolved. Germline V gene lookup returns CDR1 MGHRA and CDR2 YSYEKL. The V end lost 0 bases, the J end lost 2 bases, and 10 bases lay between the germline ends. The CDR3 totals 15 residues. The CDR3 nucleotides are TGCGCCAGCAGCCAAGATAGATCACCGAACTATGGCTACACCTTC. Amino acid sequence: CASSQDRSPNYGYTF.

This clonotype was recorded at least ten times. The CDR3 protein is CASSLRTGGLETQYF. The CDR3 DNA is TGTGCCAGCAGCTTACGGACAGGGGGCTTGGAGACCCAGTACTTC. V is TRBV11-1 and J is TRBJ2-1, with TRBD1 identical over 11 bases. The J call may not be correct, given that the DNA end is closer to TRBJ2-5. The length of the CDR3 is 15 residues. In germline, CDR1 is SGHAT, CDR2 FQDESV (reference sequence).

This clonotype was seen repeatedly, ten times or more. This CDR3 reads CASSLQGFDQPQHF. In DNA form, the CDR3 reads TGTGCCAGCAGCTTACAGGGTTTTGATCAGCCCCAGCATTTT. The chain joins TRBV7-9 to TRBJ1-5; the D gene is possibly TRBD1 (5 bases). The germline V gene encodes CDR1 SEHNR and CDR2 FQNEAQ (reference sequence). Trimming took 2 bases from V and 5 from J, leaving 10 bases between them. The CDR3 is made up of 14 amino acids.

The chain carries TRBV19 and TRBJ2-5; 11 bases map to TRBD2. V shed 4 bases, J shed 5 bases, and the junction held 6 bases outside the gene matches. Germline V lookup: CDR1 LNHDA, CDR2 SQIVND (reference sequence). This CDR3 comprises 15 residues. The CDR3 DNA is TGTGCCAGTAGTAGCACTAGCGGGAGTTTGGAGACCCAGTACTTC. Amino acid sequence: CASSSTSGSLETQYF.

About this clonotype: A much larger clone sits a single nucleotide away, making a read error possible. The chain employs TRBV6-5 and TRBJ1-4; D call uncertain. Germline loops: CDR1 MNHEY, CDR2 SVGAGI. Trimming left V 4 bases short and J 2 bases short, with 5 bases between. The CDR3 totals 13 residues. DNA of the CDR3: TGTGCCAGCAGTTCGCAGACTAATGAAAAACTGTTTTTT. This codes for CASSSQTNEKLFF.